One and the same sample provided the 5 T cell receptor beta chains below, sequenced in a study of cytomegalovirus exposure and HLA in healthy donors. The PCR made use of 60 Vbeta and 13 Jbeta primers. The data were produced by immunoSEQ multiplex PCR, yet TCRdb's version contains in-frame clones alone and is incomplete. The sample lists 80,000 to 100,000 clones, around 73% seen once, with 1.2% in the top ten. The sample consisted of PBMCs. The source of these receptors is a female donor in good health and CMV-seronegative.

This clone has more than one count but fewer than ten. The chain combines TRBV6-5 with TRBJ2-1; D possibly corresponds to TRBD2 (5 bases). CDR1 is MNHEY and CDR2 is SVGAGI in the germline V gene. The CDR3 sequence is 13 residues long. V was clipped by 2 bases and J by 4 bases, with 6 bases between them. This CDR3 is CASSYDYYNEQFF. In DNA form, the CDR3 reads TGTGCCAGCAGTTACGACTATTACAATGAGCAGTTCTTC.

This clone was seen more than once but under ten times. The chain recombines TRBV6-5 with TRBJ1-5; no reliable D call. Trimming removed 8 bases at V and 12 bases at J, with 17 bases between. CDR1 is MNHEY, CDR2 SVGAGI, per germline. The CDR3 contains 12 residues. The CDR3: CASVSSTGLQHF. The CDR3 bases are TGTGCCAGCGTCTCCTCTACTGGGCTCCAGCATTTT.

J is TRBJ2-3 and V is TRBV6-5, with D maybe TRBD1 (7 bases). V was shortened by 6 bases and J by 2 bases, with 15 bases between the two germline ends. The CDR3 totals 15 residues. Germline CDR1 reads MNHEY; CDR2 reads SVGAGI. CDR3 sequence (DNA): TGTGCCAGCAGCGAGGGGGCGGGGATCACAGATACGCAGTATTTT. Translated, it gives CASSEGAGITDTQYF.

The chain couples TRBV2 to TRBJ2-3, with 9 bases matching TRBD1. The ends lost 7 bases at V and 6 bases at J; junction bases unmatched: 11. From germline, CDR1 is SNHLY and CDR2 FYNNEI. This CDR3 is built from 15 residues. The CDR3, as DNA: TGTGCCAGCACAACCGGGACAGGGATTTCCGATACGCAGTATTTT. It is translated as CASTTGTGISDTQYF.

This sequence joins TRBV9 and TRBJ2-3; 9 bases line up with TRBD2. Germline V gene data show CDR1 as SGDLS and CDR2 as YYNGEE. The CDR3 spans 17 residues. V lost 0 bases to trimming and J lost 1 base; unmatched junction nucleotides: 6. The CDR3 DNA reads as TGTGCCAGCAGCGTAGGATCTTTAGCGGGAGGCACAGATACGCAGTATTTT. This codes for CASSVGSLAGGTDTQYF.